The 21 T cell receptor beta chains below come from one sample, sequenced in a study of blood T cell dynamics during melanoma immunotherapy. Sequencing used immunoSEQ multiplex PCR; TCRdb keeps in-frame clones, though not all of them. The table includes approximately 28,000 clones, approximately 80% detected once. The time point is: week 3, after first cycle of checkpoint inhibitor. This specimen was blood, taken from a patient treated with checkpoint blockade. Every receptor here comes from a human donor with melanoma.

The J gene is TRBJ1-3, the V gene TRBV21-1; the DNA was not used to check the table's D call, TRBD1. TRBV21-1 is given as a pseudogene. The CDR3 extends over 18 amino acids. Here the CDR3 reads CASSNSETQGGSGNTIYF. CDR3 DNA: TGTGCCAGCAGCAACTCGGAAACACAGGGCGGCTCTGGAAACACCATATATTTT.

The chain is built from TRBV27 and TRBJ2-7; TRBD2 agrees at 8 bases. The CDR3 is 16 residues long. CDR1 and CDR2 from the germline V gene are MNHEY and SMNVEV (reference sequence). V was pared by 2 bases and J by 6 bases, with 12 bases of the junction left unmatched. CDR3 in DNA: TGTGCCAGCAGTTTAGTAGCGGGGATGAGGGTCCTCGAGCAGTACTTC. Translating it yields CASSLVAGMRVLEQYF.

The chain couples TRBV7-2 to TRBJ1-2; unclear D gene. This CDR3 has 12 residues. V dropped 0 bases and J dropped 10 bases, with 9 bases sitting between them. Germline V CDR1 and CDR2: SGHTA, FQGNSA. CDR3 DNA: TGTGCCAGCAGCTTAGCGCGAGAGAACTACACCTTC. Protein: CASSLARENYTF.

The chain joins TRBV2 to TRBJ1-1; D unclear. Trimming pared 6 bases from V and 3 bases from J, leaving 14 bases between. The V gene's germline CDR1 is SNHLY and CDR2 FYNNEI. The CDR3 has 14 residues. The CDR3 DNA sequence: TGTGCCAGCAGGCCACTGGTGGGGTACACTGAAGCTTTCTTT. It codes for CASRPLVGYTEAFF. Full variable domain (missing parts from reference TRBV2 and TRBJ1-1): EPEVTQTPSHQVTQMGQEVILRCVPISNHLYFYWYRQILGQKVEFLVSFYNNEISEKSEIFDDQFSVERPDGSNFTLKIRSTKLEDSAMYFCASRPLVGYTEAFFGQGTRLTVV.

This clone is medium-sized. This chain links TRBV29-1 with TRBJ2-7; TRBD1 matches at 10 bases. CDR3 size: 14 residues. V lost 7 bases, J lost 7 bases, and 13 bases stayed unmatched. CDR1 is SQVTM and CDR2 is ANQGSEA in the germline V gene. CDR3 nucleotide sequence: TGCAGCGCTGGGGGGACAGGGGCTTACGAAGAGCAGTACTTC. It is translated as CSAGGTGAYEEQYF.

The V and J genes are TRBV5-1 and TRBJ2-6; D gene uncertain. The length of the CDR3 is 17 residues. Looked up from germline, CDR1 is SGHRS and CDR2 is YFSETQ. V was trimmed by 0 bases and J by 0 bases, leaving 10 bases between them. CDR3 region: CASSLVFRLSGANVLTF. Written as DNA, the CDR3 is TGCGCCAGCAGCTTGGTGTTTAGGCTCTCTGGGGCCAACGTCCTGACTTTC.

V and J are TRBV11-2 and TRBJ1-4; the D gene is possibly TRBD1 (5 bases). Trimming removed 5 bases at V and 4 bases at J, with 8 bases between. Germline assignment: CDR1 SGHAT and CDR2 FQNNGV. This CDR3 region has 13 residues. CDR3 sequence: CASSDRGNEKLFF. DNA of the CDR3: TGTGCCAGCAGCGACAGAGGTAATGAAAAACTGTTTTTT.

The genes are TRBV6-5 and TRBJ1-6, with a possible D match to TRBD1 (6 bases). The ends were cut back, 6 bases at V and 5 bases at J, with 11 bases in the middle. CDR3 size: 14 residues. Germline-derived CDR1 and CDR2 are MNHEY and SVGAGI. The DNA for the CDR3 is TGTGCCAGCAGCAGAGGACAGAATAATTCACCCCTCCACTTT. Translation gives CASSRGQNNSPLHF.

The chain carries TRBV28 and TRBJ2-2; D is undetermined. Trimming cost V 6 bases and J 2 bases, with 7 bases left between them. CDR3 length: 13 residues. Looked up from germline, CDR1 is MDHEN and CDR2 is SYDVKM. The CDR3 bases are TGTGCCAGCAGCTCAGGAAACACCGGGGAGCTGTTTTTT. It codes for CASSSGNTGELFF.

This clone was detected once. V usage is TRBV19 and J usage is TRBJ2-5, with D unclear. Germline lookup yields CDR1 LNHDA and CDR2 SQIVND (reference sequence). The CDR3 extends over 15 amino acids. V was clipped by 4 bases and J by 2 bases, with 14 bases between them. DNA of the CDR3: TGTGCCAGTAGTACTGGAAGAATCACTCAAGAGACCCAGTACTTC. It codes for CASSTGRITQETQYF.

This chain uses TRBV29-1 with TRBJ2-3, with D unclear. The germline CDR1 and CDR2 sequences are SQVTM and ANQGSEA. Trimming cost V 4 bases and J 3 bases, with 11 bases left between them. This CDR3 comprises 13 residues. Here the CDR3 reads CSVVDATTDTQYF. As DNA, the CDR3 is TGCAGCGTTGTAGACGCCACGACAGATACGCAGTATTTT.

The chain links TRBV18 to TRBJ1-5; D remains unclear. Trimming stripped 0 bases from V and 0 bases from J, with 12 bases between. CDR3 length equals 17 residues. The germline V gene encodes CDR1 KGHSH and CDR2 LQKENI. The DNA of the CDR3 is TGTGCCAGCTCACCACCAGAGGGCCCCTATAGCAATCAGCCCCAGCATTTT. Its protein is CASSPPEGPYSNQPQHF. The full variable domain, its missing parts supplied by reference TRBV18 and TRBJ1-5, is NAGVMQNPRHLVRRRGQEARLRCSPMKGHSHVYWYRQLPEEGLKFMVYLQKENIIDESGMPKERFSAEFPKEGPSILRIQQVVRGDSAAYFCASSPPEGPYSNQPQHFGDGTRLSIL.

The J gene is TRBJ1-1, the V gene TRBV5-6, with D hard to call. Germline V CDR1 and CDR2: SGHDT, YYEEEE. The CDR3 is 12 residues long. Trimming removed 0 bases from V and 6 bases from J, with 6 bases in between. The CDR3 nucleotides read TGTGCCAGCAGCTTGGGTTTCGCTGAAGCTTTCTTT. Its protein is CASSLGFAEAFF.

This clone was picked up one time. The chain couples TRBV19 to TRBJ1-1, with a possible D match to TRBD1 (6 bases). The germline gives CDR1 LNHDA, CDR2 SQIVND (reference sequence). V lost 4 bases to trimming and J lost 3 bases, with 18 bases between them. The CDR3 has 16 amino acids. This CDR3 reads CASSRASRGRDTEAFF. For the CDR3, the DNA is TGTGCCAGTAGTAGGGCGTCCAGGGGTCGAGACACTGAAGCTTTCTTT.

This clone appeared a few times. This specimen includes other DNA sequences encoding the same CDR3. The genes are TRBV9 and TRBJ2-2; no clear D gene. Trimming cost V 0 bases and J 5 bases, with 5 bases left between them. This CDR3 has 13 amino acids. Germline V gene data show CDR1 as SGDLS and CDR2 as YYNGEE. The CDR3 sequence is CASSVGGTGELFF. Here the CDR3 DNA reads TGTGCCAGCAGCGTAGGTGGGACCGGGGAGCTGTTTTTT.

This chain connects TRBV28 to TRBJ2-3; a weak D match, TRBD2 (5 bases). CDR3 length equals 15 residues. V lost 3 bases and J lost 0, with 10 bases in between. Germline V gene data show CDR1 as MDHEN and CDR2 as SYDVKM. CDR3: CASSLAGASTDTQYF. DNA for the CDR3: TGTGCCAGCAGTTTGGCGGGCGCTAGCACAGATACGCAGTATTTT. The full variable domain, with the rest looked up from reference TRBV28 and TRBJ2-3, is DVKVTQSSRYLVKRTGEKVFLECVQDMDHENMFWYRQDPGLGLRLIYFSYDVKMKEKGDIPEGYSVSREKKERFSLILESASTNQTSMYLCASSLAGASTDTQYFGPGTRLTVL.

This chain links TRBV7-8 with TRBJ2-7; no clear D gene. CDR3 length equals 14 residues. Trimming shortened V by 3 bases and J by 0 bases, and 9 bases separated the two germline ends. Per germline, CDR1 SGHVS and CDR2 FQNEAQ. The CDR3 loop is CASSLARLSYEQYF. The CDR3 nucleotides are TGTGCCAGCAGCTTGGCGCGCCTCTCCTACGAGCAGTACTTC.

This clone was found a few times. The chain is built from TRBV28 and TRBJ1-5; D is ambiguous. Germline lookup yields CDR1 MDHEN and CDR2 SYDVKM. Trimming left V 4 bases short and J 7 bases short, with 11 bases between. The CDR3 has 13 residues. The CDR3 DNA follows: TGTGCCAGCAGTTCTCCCTTCGGGCAGCCCCAGCATTTT. This encodes CASSSPFGQPQHF.

V gene TRBV6-1 combines with J gene TRBJ1-1, with D perhaps TRBD1 (6 bases). The germline CDR1 and CDR2 sequences are MNHNS and SASEGT. The CDR3 is 13 amino acids. V was shortened by 4 bases and J by 6 bases, with 12 bases between the two germline ends. The CDR3 spells CASSAVRTAEAFF. The CDR3 DNA follows: TGTGCCAGCAGTGCCGTCCGGACAGCTGAAGCTTTCTTT.

The genes are TRBV9 and TRBJ2-6; no reliable D call. This CDR3 spans 14 amino acids. The ends were cut back, 7 bases at V and 5 bases at J, with 13 bases in the middle. Germline V gene sequence: CDR1 SGDLS, CDR2 YYNGEE. DNA for the CDR3: TGTGCCAGCTTCAAACAAAGTCGGGCCAACGTCCTGACTTTC. The encoded protein is CASFKQSRANVLTF.

The V gene is TRBV6-1, the J gene TRBJ1-2; the D is unclear. V was clipped by 2 bases and J by 13 bases, with 17 bases between them. CDR1 and CDR2 (germline): MNHNS, SASEGT. The CDR3 is 13 amino acids. Here the CDR3 DNA reads TGTGCCAGCAGTGAATGGACGCCTATTTTCTTCACCTTC. As protein: CASSEWTPIFFTF.